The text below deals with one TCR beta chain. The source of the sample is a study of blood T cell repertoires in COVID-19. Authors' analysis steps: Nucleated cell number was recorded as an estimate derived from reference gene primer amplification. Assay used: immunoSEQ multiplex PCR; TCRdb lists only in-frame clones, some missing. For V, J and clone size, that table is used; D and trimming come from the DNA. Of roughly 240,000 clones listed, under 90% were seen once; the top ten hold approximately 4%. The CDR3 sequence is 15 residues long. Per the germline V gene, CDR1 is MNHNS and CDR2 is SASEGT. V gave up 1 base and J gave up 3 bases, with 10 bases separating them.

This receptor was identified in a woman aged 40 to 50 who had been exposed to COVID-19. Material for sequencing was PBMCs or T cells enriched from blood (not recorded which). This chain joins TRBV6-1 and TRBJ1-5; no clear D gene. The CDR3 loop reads CASSEGERVNQPQHF. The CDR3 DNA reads TGTGCCAGCAGTGAAGGAGAACGGGTCAATCAGCCCCAGCATTTT.